The T cell receptor (beta chain) under discussion was sequenced for a study of cytomegalovirus exposure and HLA in healthy donors. 13 Jbeta primers and 60 Vbeta primers were used for the PCR. TCRdb's table, derived via immunoSEQ multiplex PCR, lists solely in-frame clones and lacks some. The repertoire holds approximately 95,000 clones, with about 81% as singletons. About this clone: Antigen unknown.

General study findings and limits: Among TCR beta chains, those listed as cytomegalovirus-associated numbered roughly 150. It was only CMV serostatus that was available as immune exposure information. Of the V segments, some could not be distinguished, including TRBV6-2 and TRBV6-3, and were excluded.

J was trimmed by 1 base and V by 4 bases; bases with no gene match: 2. Germline lookup yields CDR1 SGHNT and CDR2 YYREEE (reference sequence). The CDR3 is 14 amino acids. This sequence originates from a woman aged 40 to 50 in good health and CMV-seropositive. The chain has TRBV5-4 and TRBJ1-3; TRBD1 aligns across 7 bases. Sequencing input: PBMCs. DNA of the CDR3: TGTGCCAGCAGCGCACAGGGGTCTGGAAACACCATATATTTT. Amino acid sequence: CASSAQGSGNTIYF.